The 9 T cell receptor beta chains in this list originate from one sample, sequenced in a study of vaccination and CD4 T cells after COVID-19. For these receptors, no antigen is known. Cultured CD4+ T cell DNA underwent sequencing with the Oncomine TCR Beta short-read assay. TCRdb ran MiXCR on the PCR reads and lists one entry per CDR3 protein. The table includes about 10,000 distinct CDR3 sequences, roughly half detected once. The treatment is: approximately 10-day PBMC culture with coronavirus spike peptide pools or control peptides (ViraFEST assay). The material sequenced was CD4+ T cells from blood, cultured in vitro. The receptors were sampled from a human donor who had recovered from COVID-19.

The sample holds a few counts of this clonotype. The rearrangement links TRBV20-1 to TRBJ2-7, with a possible D match to TRBD2 (5 bases). V was pared by 3 bases and J by 3 bases, with 15 bases between. There are 14 residues in the CDR3. The germline gives CDR1 DFQATT, CDR2 SNEGSKA (reference sequence). For the CDR3, the DNA is TGCAGTGCTAGCGGGCGGGCAGGCGACTACGAGCAGTACTTC. Its translation is CSASGRAGDYEQYF.

The rearrangement links TRBV30 to TRBJ1-1; D gene uncertain. Deletions cut 0 bases from V and 0 bases from J, with 5 bases between. The CDR3 is 13 amino acids. CDR1 and CDR2 (germline): GTSNPN, SVGIG (reference sequence). Here the CDR3 DNA reads TGTGCCTGGAGTGTAGGAGTGAACACTGAAGCTTTCTTT. Translating it yields CAWSVGVNTEAFF.

There are a few counts of this clonotype. The chain has TRBV7-2 and TRBJ1-2; TRBD1 agrees at 7 bases. Germline loops: CDR1 SGHTA, CDR2 FQGNSA. CDR3 length equals 15 residues. V gave up 6 bases and J gave up 8 bases; unmatched junction bases: 15. This CDR3 reads CASRPGGRGVEGYTF. In nucleotides, the CDR3 is TGTGCCAGCAGGCCCGGGGGCAGGGGGGTGGAAGGCTACACCTTC.

This clonotype showed up just a few times. The chain carries TRBV6-2 or TRBV6-3 and TRBJ1-5; 10 bases are shared with TRBD1. The germline V gene encodes CDR1 MNHEY and CDR2 SVGEGT. With 2 bases clipped from V and 0 bases from J, the junction kept 7 bases outside the gene matches. The CDR3 runs to 18 residues. The DNA for the CDR3 is TGTGCCAGCAGTTACCCGACGAGGACAGGGGGTAGCAATCAGCCCCAGCATTTT. The encoded protein is CASSYPTRTGGSNQPQHF.

There are a few counts of this clonotype. The chain couples TRBV20-1 to TRBJ2-2; D gene ambiguous. Germline V gives CDR1 DFQATT, CDR2 SNEGSKA (reference sequence). V lost 1 base, J lost 0 bases, and 9 bases lay in between. The CDR3 runs to 15 residues. Here the CDR3 reads CSARAGLANTGELFF. The DNA of the CDR3 is TGCAGTGCTAGAGCAGGTTTAGCGAACACCGGGGAGCTGTTTTTT.

This chain links TRBV19 with TRBJ1-1; D is unclear. Germline V gene sequence: CDR1 LNHDA, CDR2 SQIVND (reference sequence). This CDR3 is built from 13 residues. Trimming took 7 bases from V and 1 from J, leaving 10 bases between them. The CDR3 coding sequence is TGTGCCAGTACACGACGGGAGAACACTGAAGCTTTCTTT. This encodes CASTRRENTEAFF.

CDR3 nucleotides: TGTGCCACCAGTGGACAGGGGGGGCGAGAGACCCGGTACTTCGGACCCGAGACCCAGTACTTC. The encoded protein is CATSGQGGRETRYFGPETQYF. The chain couples TRBV24-1 to TRBJ2-5; the match to TRBD1 covers 9 bases. Germline assignment: CDR1 KGHDR and CDR2 SFDVKD. The V gene end was trimmed by 5 bases and the J gene end by 5 bases; junction bases not matched to a gene: 26. The CDR3 spans 21 residues.

This clonotype showed up just a few times. CDR3 bases: TGCAGTGCTAGAGGCACCCAAGCGGACTCCTACAATGAGCAGTTCTTC. Amino acids: CSARGTQADSYNEQFF. The J gene is TRBJ2-1, the V gene TRBV20-1; tentatively, D is TRBD2 (5 bases). Germline CDR1 reads DFQATT; CDR2 reads SNEGSKA (reference sequence). The V end lost 1 base, the J end lost 0 bases, and 13 bases lay between the germline ends. The CDR3 spans 16 residues.

The chain employs TRBV20-1 and TRBJ2-7, with D possibly being TRBD2 (5 bases). V dropped 3 bases and J dropped 2 bases, with 8 bases sitting between them. The CDR3 totals 12 residues. Looked up from germline, CDR1 is DFQATT and CDR2 is SNEGSKA (reference sequence). The CDR3 region has the DNA TGCAGTGCTAGGGCCGGGACCTACGAGCAGTACTTC. Translating gives CSARAGTYEQYF.